This T cell receptor (beta chain) was identified during a study of PD-L1 blockade in urothelial cancer. Using immunoSEQ multiplex PCR, the repertoire was profiled, and TCRdb retains in-frame clones only, with some absent. Of 98,000 or so clones listed, 90% were seen once; the top ten hold 1.6%. Germline CDR1 is SGHRS and CDR2 is YFSETQ. With 4 bases removed from V and 6 bases from J, the gap between germline ends came to 20 bases. CDR3 size: 16 residues. Time point noted: pretreatment peripheral blood. Sequencing used PBMCs, obtained around atezolizumab (anti-PD-L1) treatment. This rearrangement joins TRBV5-1 to TRBJ2-1, with D perhaps TRBD1 (6 bases). The clonotype was recovered from a man aged 55 to 69 with urothelial cancer. This chain's CDR3 is CASSTEASRGGNEQFF. CDR3 in DNA: TGCGCCAGCAGCACAGAGGCCTCTAGAGGGGGCAATGAGCAGTTCTTC.